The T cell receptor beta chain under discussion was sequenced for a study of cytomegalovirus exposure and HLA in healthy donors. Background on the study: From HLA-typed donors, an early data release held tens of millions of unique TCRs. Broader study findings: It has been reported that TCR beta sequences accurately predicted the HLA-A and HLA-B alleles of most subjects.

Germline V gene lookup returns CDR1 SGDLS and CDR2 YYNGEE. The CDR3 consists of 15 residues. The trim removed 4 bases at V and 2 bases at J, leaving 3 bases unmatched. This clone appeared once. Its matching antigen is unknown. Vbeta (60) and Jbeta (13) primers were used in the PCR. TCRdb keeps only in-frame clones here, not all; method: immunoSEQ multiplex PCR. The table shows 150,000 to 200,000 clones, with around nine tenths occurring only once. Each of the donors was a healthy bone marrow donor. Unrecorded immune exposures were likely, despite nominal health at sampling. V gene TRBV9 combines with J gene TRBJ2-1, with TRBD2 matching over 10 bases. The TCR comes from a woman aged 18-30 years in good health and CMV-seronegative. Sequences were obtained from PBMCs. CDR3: CASSPTSGTYNEQFF. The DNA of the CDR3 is TGTGCCAGCAGCCCCACTAGCGGGACCTACAATGAGCAGTTCTTC.